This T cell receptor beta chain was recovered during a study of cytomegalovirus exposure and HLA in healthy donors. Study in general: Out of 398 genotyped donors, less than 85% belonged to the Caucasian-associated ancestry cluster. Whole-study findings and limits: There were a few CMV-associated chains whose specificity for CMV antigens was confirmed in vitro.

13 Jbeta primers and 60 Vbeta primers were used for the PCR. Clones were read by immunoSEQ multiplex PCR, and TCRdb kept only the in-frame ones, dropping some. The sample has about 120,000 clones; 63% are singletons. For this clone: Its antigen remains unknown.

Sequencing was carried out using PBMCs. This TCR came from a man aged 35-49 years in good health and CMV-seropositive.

As DNA, the CDR3 is TGTGCCAGCAGTTTATCCTCCGGGAACTACGAGCAGTACTTC. This translates into CASSLSSGNYEQYF. This chain uses TRBV27 with TRBJ2-7; perhaps TRBD2 as D (5 bases). CDR3 size: 14 residues. Looked up from germline, CDR1 is MNHEY and CDR2 is SMNVEV (reference sequence). Deletions cut 0 bases from V and 3 bases from J, with 9 bases between.